The next 12 T cell receptor beta chains were all read from a single sample in a study of shared clonotypes between healthy human individuals. Profiled with immunoSEQ multiplex PCR; TCRdb holds only in-frame clones, not every one. The sample lists approximately 1.5 million clones, roughly 98% occurring once. What was sequenced was naive CD4+ T cells sorted from blood. The subset is: CD45RA+ positively selected. The receptors come from a man aged 25-45 years in good health.

The V and J genes are TRBV9 and TRBJ1-2; 11 nucleotides agree with TRBD1. The CDR3 is made up of 15 amino acids. Germline loops: CDR1 SGDLS, CDR2 YYNGEE. V dropped 0 bases and J dropped 7; count of bases not matched to a gene: 5. The CDR3 DNA is TGTGCCAGCAGCGTAGGGACAGGGGGCTGGGGTGGCTACACCTTC. Translation: CASSVGTGGWGGYTF.

The chain carries TRBV29-1 and TRBJ2-5, with TRBD2 as a possible D gene (6 bases). There are 14 residues in the CDR3. CDR1 and CDR2 (germline): SQVTM, ANQGSEA. The V end lost 0 bases, the J end lost 5 bases, and 13 bases lay between the germline ends. The CDR3 nucleotides are TGCAGCGTTGAAGATCGGCGGGAATTGGAGACCCAGTACTTC. It is translated as CSVEDRRELETQYF.

CDR3: CASSQEGTITSGYTF. Written as DNA, the CDR3 is TGCGCCAGCAGCCAAGAGGGGACTATAACGTCTGGCTACACCTTC. The chain is built from TRBV4-3 and TRBJ1-2, with D possibly being TRBD1 (5 bases). CDR1 LGHNA and CDR2 YSLEER come from the germline V gene. There are 15 residues in the CDR3. The V end was cut by 0 bases, the J end by 7 bases, with 15 bases between.

V gene TRBV5-4 combines with J gene TRBJ2-5; 8 bases are shared with TRBD2. There are 15 residues in the CDR3. From germline, CDR1 is SGHNT and CDR2 YYREEE (reference sequence). Trimming removed 1 base from V and 1 base from J; junction bases left unmatched: 3. CDR3 region: CASSLPSGSQETQYF. In DNA, the CDR3 is TGTGCCAGCAGCTTGCCCAGCGGGAGCCAAGAGACCCAGTACTTC.

CDR3 loop: CASSPSLVAGGHETQYF. DNA of the CDR3: TGTGCCAGCTCTCCCTCCCTGGTGGCGGGAGGACACGAGACCCAGTACTTC. This rearrangement joins TRBV18 to TRBJ2-5, with 8 bases that match TRBD2. Trimming cost V 6 bases and J 5 bases; bases outside gene matches: 17. Per germline, CDR1 KGHSH and CDR2 LQKENI. This CDR3 has 17 amino acids.

The chain has TRBV18 and TRBJ2-7; TRBD2 is a possible D gene (6 bases). Trimming cost V 3 bases and J 0 bases, with 12 bases left between them. Germline CDR1 KGHSH, CDR2 LQKENI. This CDR3 has 15 residues. The CDR3 coding sequence is TGTGCCAGCTCACCTTTTAGCGGTTACTCCTACGAGCAGTACTTC. Its translation: CASSPFSGYSYEQYF. Drawing the rest from reference TRBV18 and TRBJ2-7, the complete variable domain is NAGVMQNPRHLVRRRGQEARLRCSPMKGHSHVYWYRQLPEEGLKFMVYLQKENIIDESGMPKERFSAEFPKEGPSILRIQQVVRGDSAAYFCASSPFSGYSYEQYFGPGTRLTVT.

With regard to this clone: This specimen includes other DNA sequences encoding the same CDR3. The chain combines TRBV5-1 with TRBJ2-3; D perhaps matches TRBD1 (5 bases). CDR3 length: 15 residues. From germline, CDR1 is SGHRS and CDR2 YFSETQ. Trimming left V 0 bases short and J 4 bases short, with 12 bases between. DNA for the CDR3: TGCGCCAGCAGCTTGGGGCAGGGTGGCGCAGATACGCAGTATTTT. It codes for CASSLGQGGADTQYF.

The gene calls are TRBV5-5 and TRBJ1-1; D is uncertain. Per the germline V gene, CDR1 is SGHKS and CDR2 is YYEKEE (reference sequence). The CDR3 is 14 amino acids. The V and J ends lost 1 base and 4 bases respectively, with 11 bases between them. The CDR3 DNA sequence: TGTGCCAGCAGCTTGTTTGGGGAGGTCACTGAAGCTTTCTTT. This translates into CASSLFGEVTEAFF.

The chain is built from TRBV7-6 and TRBJ2-7; 11 nucleotides agree with TRBD1. Germline V CDR1 and CDR2: SGHVS, FNYEAQ. The CDR3 covers 16 residues. V lost 0 bases and J lost 7; bases outside the gene matches: 8. CDR3 region: CASSLAQGQGVGEQYF. The CDR3 nucleotides are TGTGCCAGCAGCTTAGCTCAGGGACAGGGGGTAGGTGAGCAGTACTTC.

The DNA of the CDR3 is TGTGCCAGCAGCGATTTCGGACTAGCGGGAGGCCCACAAGAGACCCAGTACTTC. As protein: CASSDFGLAGGPQETQYF. The chain couples TRBV9 to TRBJ2-5; 14 bases map to TRBD2. The CDR3 contains 18 residues. After removal of 3 bases from V and 2 bases from J, the junction contained 9 bases not matched to a gene. CDR1 is SGDLS, CDR2 YYNGEE, per germline.

The rearrangement joins TRBV5-1 to TRBJ2-5; tentatively, D is TRBD2 (7 bases). In germline, CDR1 is SGHRS, CDR2 YFSETQ. The CDR3 totals 16 residues. The germline V and J ends were trimmed by 3 bases and 2 bases, with 17 bases remaining between them. CDR3 sequence reads: CASSWVSGGGQETQYF. The CDR3 DNA reads as TGCGCCAGCAGCTGGGTTTCGGGGGGCGGGCAAGAGACCCAGTACTTC.

V gene TRBV6-5 combines with J gene TRBJ2-1, with D possibly TRBD1 on 5 matching bases. The length of the CDR3 is 13 residues. V lost 5 bases and J 5 bases, leaving 10 bases between the germline ends. CDR1 is MNHEY and CDR2 is SVGAGI in the germline V gene. CDR3 in DNA: TGTGCCAGCAGTCAGGGCCGAAACAATGAGCAGTTCTTC. Translating it yields CASSQGRNNEQFF.